Listed below are T cell receptor beta chains from one sample, sequenced in a study of beta chain features in type 1 diabetes. The protocol was immunoSEQ multiplex PCR, while the TCRdb copy is restricted to in-frame clones and leaves out a portion. The sample holds 630,000 or so clones, around 15% seen once. The sequenced material came from naive CD4+ T cells from blood. These receptors were obtained from a man between 18 and 35 years old with type 1 diabetes. Each CDR3 is given with its conserved first and last residue. A D gene is named only where the DNA matches it firmly. Expanded clones get a size class; other rows say once, few or many, or leave the size out.

d_call: .
j_call: TRBJ1-2
v_call: TRBV6-6
clone_size: .
cdr3_aa: CASSPDHRNYGYTF
cdr3_nt: TGTGCCAGCAGTCCTGATCACAGGAACTATGGCTACACCTTC

d_call: TRBD1
j_call: TRBJ1-4
v_call: TRBV2
clone_size: .
cdr3_aa: CASSEAQGAREKLFF
cdr3_nt: TGTGCCAGCAGTGAAGCTCAGGGGGCGCGTGAAAAACTGTTTTTT

d_call: .
j_call: TRBJ2-2
v_call: TRBV29-1
clone_size: few
cdr3_aa: CSVRSSPRPGELFF
cdr3_nt: TGCAGCGTTCGGTCTTCCCCGCGTCCCGGGGAGCTGTTTTTT

d_call: TRBD1
j_call: TRBJ1-4
v_call: TRBV27
clone_size: .
cdr3_aa: CASSGQATNEKLFF
cdr3_nt: TGTGCCAGCAGCGGACAGGCTACTAATGAAAAACTGTTTTTT

d_call: TRBD1
j_call: TRBJ1-3
v_call: TRBV7-9
clone_size: few
cdr3_aa: CASSTRDSGNTIYF
cdr3_nt: TGTGCCAGCAGCACCCGGGACAGTGGAAACACCATATATTTT

d_call: .
j_call: TRBJ1-2
v_call: TRBV18
clone_size: few
cdr3_aa: CASSPQGRGYTF
cdr3_nt: TGTGCCAGCTCACCACAGGGGAGAGGCTACACCTTC

d_call: .
j_call: TRBJ2-2
v_call: TRBV7-9
clone_size: few
cdr3_aa: CASSLVPSGELFF
cdr3_nt: TGTGCCAGCAGCTTGGTTCCGTCCGGGGAGCTGTTTTTT

d_call: .
j_call: TRBJ2-5
v_call: TRBV29-1
clone_size: .
cdr3_aa: CSVAGGSRETQYF
cdr3_nt: TGCAGCGTTGCGGGGGGCTCGAGAGAGACCCAGTACTTC

d_call: TRBD1
j_call: TRBJ2-7
v_call: TRBV28
clone_size: few
cdr3_aa: CASSWMGQYYEQYF
cdr3_nt: TGTGCCAGCAGTTGGATGGGACAGTACTACGAGCAGTACTTC

d_call: .
j_call: TRBJ1-1
v_call: TRBV7-9
clone_size: few
cdr3_aa: CASSLAWRNTEAFF
cdr3_nt: TGTGCCAGCAGCTTAGCGTGGAGAAACACTGAAGCTTTCTTT

d_call: .
j_call: TRBJ2-7
v_call: TRBV5-1
clone_size: .
cdr3_aa: CASSLDLEEQYF
cdr3_nt: TGCGCCAGCAGCTTGGACCTGGAAGAGCAGTACTTC

d_call: .
j_call: TRBJ2-6
v_call: TRBV9
clone_size: .
cdr3_aa: CASSVSGSGANVLTF
cdr3_nt: TGTGCCAGCAGCGTGTCAGGGAGCGGGGCCAACGTCCTGACTTTC

d_call: TRBD2
j_call: TRBJ2-3
v_call: TRBV30
clone_size: few
cdr3_aa: CAWSVGTSGSTQYF
cdr3_nt: TGTGCCTGGAGTGTGGGGACTAGCGGGAGTACGCAGTATTTT

d_call: TRBD2
j_call: TRBJ2-5
v_call: TRBV4-3
clone_size: few
cdr3_aa: CASSQHSGGAEETQYF
cdr3_nt: TGCGCCAGCAGCCAACATAGCGGGGGGGCAGAGGAGACCCAGTACTTC